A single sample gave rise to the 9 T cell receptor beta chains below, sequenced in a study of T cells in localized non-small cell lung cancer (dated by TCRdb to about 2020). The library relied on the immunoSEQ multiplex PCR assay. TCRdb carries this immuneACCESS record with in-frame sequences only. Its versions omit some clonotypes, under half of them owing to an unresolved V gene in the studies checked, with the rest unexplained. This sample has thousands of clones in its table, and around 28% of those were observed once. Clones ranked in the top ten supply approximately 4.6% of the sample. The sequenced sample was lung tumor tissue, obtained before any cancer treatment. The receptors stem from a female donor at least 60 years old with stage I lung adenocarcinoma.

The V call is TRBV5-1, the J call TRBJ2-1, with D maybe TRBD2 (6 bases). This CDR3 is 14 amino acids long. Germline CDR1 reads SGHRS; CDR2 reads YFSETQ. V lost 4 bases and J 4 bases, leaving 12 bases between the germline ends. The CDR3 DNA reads TGCGCCAGCAGCGAGCTAAGCGGGTACAATGAGCAGTTCTTC. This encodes CASSELSGYNEQFF.

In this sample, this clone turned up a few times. The CDR3 nucleotides read TGTGCCAGCAGTGAAGTGCCTAGCGGGACCTCTGGGAATGAGCAGTTCTTC. Protein: CASSEVPSGTSGNEQFF. The rearrangement joins TRBV6-4 to TRBJ2-1, with 9 positions matching TRBD2. CDR1 and CDR2 (germline): MRHNA, SNTAGT. This CDR3 is built from 17 residues. The V segment lost 3 bases and the J segment 7 bases; nucleotides outside the gene matches: 13.

The CDR3 sequence is CASSPSGSRTDTQYF. CDR3 nucleotide sequence: TGTGCCAGCAGCCCTAGCGGGAGTCGCACAGATACGCAGTATTTT. The chain uses TRBV6-8 and TRBJ2-3; 10 bases are shared with TRBD2. This CDR3 has 15 residues. With 6 bases clipped from V and 1 base from J, the junction kept 4 bases outside the gene matches. CDR1 is MNHGY, CDR2 SAAAGT, per germline.

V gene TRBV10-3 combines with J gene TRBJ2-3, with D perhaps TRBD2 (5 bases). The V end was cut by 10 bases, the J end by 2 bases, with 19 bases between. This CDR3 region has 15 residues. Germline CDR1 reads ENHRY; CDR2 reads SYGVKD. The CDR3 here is CASCRGGSFTDTQYF. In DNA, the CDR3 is TGTGCCAGCTGCCGCGGCGGGTCCTTCACAGATACGCAGTATTTT.

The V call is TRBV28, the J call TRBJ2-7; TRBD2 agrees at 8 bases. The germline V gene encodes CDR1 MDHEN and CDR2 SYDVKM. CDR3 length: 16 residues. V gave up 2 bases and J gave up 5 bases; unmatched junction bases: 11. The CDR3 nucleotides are TGTGCCAGCAGTTTAACTAGCGGAGGGGGGGTAGACGAGCAGTACTTC. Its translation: CASSLTSGGGVDEQYF.

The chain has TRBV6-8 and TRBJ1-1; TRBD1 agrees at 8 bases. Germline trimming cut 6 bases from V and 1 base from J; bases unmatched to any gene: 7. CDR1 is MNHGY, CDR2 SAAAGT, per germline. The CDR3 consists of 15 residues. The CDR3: CASRETTGENTEAFF. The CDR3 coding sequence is TGTGCCAGCAGAGAAACGACAGGGGAGAACACTGAAGCTTTCTTT.

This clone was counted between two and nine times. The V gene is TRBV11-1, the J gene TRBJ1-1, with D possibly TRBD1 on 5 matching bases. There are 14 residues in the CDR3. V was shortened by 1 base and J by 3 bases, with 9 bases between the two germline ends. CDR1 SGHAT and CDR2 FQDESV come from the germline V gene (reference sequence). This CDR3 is CASSLVGGYTEAFF. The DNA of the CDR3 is TGTGCCAGCAGCTTAGTGGGGGGTTACACTGAAGCTTTCTTT.

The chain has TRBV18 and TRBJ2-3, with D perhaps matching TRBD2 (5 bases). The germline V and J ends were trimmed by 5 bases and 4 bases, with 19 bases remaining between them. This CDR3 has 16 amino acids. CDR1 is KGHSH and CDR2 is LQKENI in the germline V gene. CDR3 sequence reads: CASSASGPGGADTQYF. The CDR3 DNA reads TGTGCCAGCTCAGCGTCCGGGCCAGGAGGCGCAGATACGCAGTATTTT.

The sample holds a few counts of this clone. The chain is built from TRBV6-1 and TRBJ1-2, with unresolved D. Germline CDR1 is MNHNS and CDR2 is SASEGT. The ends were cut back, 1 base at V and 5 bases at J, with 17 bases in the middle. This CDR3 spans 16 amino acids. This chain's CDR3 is CASSEGGSDGIYGYTF. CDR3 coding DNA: TGTGCCAGCAGTGAAGGAGGATCGGACGGGATATATGGCTACACCTTC.